The 10 T cell receptor beta chains listed next were all sequenced from one sample in a study of vaccination and CD4 T cells after COVID-19. An Oncomine TCR Beta short-read assay was used to sequence the DNA from cultured CD4+ T cells. TCRdb used MiXCR to reprocess the PCR reads, holding one entry per CDR3 protein. This table has around 5,900 distinct CDR3 sequences, almost 50% appearing once. These TCRs are of unknown antigen specificity. This sample's treatment: approximately nine-day PBMC culture with coronavirus spike peptide pools or control peptides (ViraFEST assay). Sequencing input: CD4+ T cells from blood, cultured in vitro. The receptors come from a human donor who had recovered from COVID-19.

This chain joins TRBV29-1 and TRBJ2-5; 7 bases fit TRBD1. Losses at the gene ends were 3 bases for V and 1 base for J; bases not matched to a gene: 11. The CDR3 runs 16 residues. The germline V gene has CDR1 SQVTM and CDR2 ANQGSEA. CDR3 coding DNA: TGCAGCGTTGAGGGACAGACTCTCTTGGGCCAAGAGACCCAGTACTTC. This encodes CSVEGQTLLGQETQYF.

This clonotype was seen a few times. The chain recombines TRBV7-9 with TRBJ1-2; D is undetermined. This CDR3 comprises 15 residues. V dropped 2 bases and J dropped 0 bases, with 10 bases sitting between them. The germline V gene encodes CDR1 SEHNR and CDR2 FQNEAQ (reference sequence). This chain's CDR3 is CASSLSRVSNYGYTF. CDR3 nucleotides: TGTGCCAGCAGCTTAAGTAGGGTCTCTAACTATGGCTACACCTTC.

This clonotype was seen just once. The rearrangement links TRBV30 to TRBJ1-6, with D uncertain. Looked up from germline, CDR1 is GTSNPN and CDR2 is SVGIG (reference sequence). This CDR3 is built from 12 residues. V dropped 1 base and J dropped 9 bases, with 7 bases sitting between them. CDR3: CAWSGHISPLHF. The DNA of the CDR3 is TGTGCCTGGAGTGGTCACATTTCACCCCTCCACTTT.

This clonotype has a handful of counts. This CDR3 reads CASRPLGGRASGELFF. The CDR3 DNA reads as TGTGCCAGCAGGCCTTTGGGCGGGAGGGCCTCCGGGGAGCTGTTTTTT. The rearrangement links TRBV2 to TRBJ2-2; TRBD2 aligns across 9 bases. Germline V gene sequence: CDR1 SNHLY, CDR2 FYNNEI. The CDR3 totals 16 residues. Germline trimming cut 6 bases from V and 6 bases from J; bases unmatched to any gene: 11.

J is TRBJ2-5 and V is TRBV2; 10 positions agree with TRBD2. The CDR3 covers 12 residues. Germline loops: CDR1 SNHLY, CDR2 FYNNEI. The V and J ends lost 8 bases and 4 bases, in that order; junction bases with no gene match: 1. This CDR3 reads CASGLAVETQYF. DNA for the CDR3: TGTGCCAGCGGACTAGCGGTAGAGACCCAGTACTTC. Full variable domain (rest looked up from reference TRBV2 and TRBJ2-5): EPEVTQTPSHQVTQMGQEVILRCVPISNHLYFYWYRQILGQKVEFLVSFYNNEISEKSEIFDDQFSVERPDGSNFTLKIRSTKLEDSAMYFCASGLAVETQYFGPGTRLLVL.

In the case of this clonotype: Because it lacks the conserved phenylalanine or tryptophan at the end, this CDR3 is likely a read error. This chain joins TRBV24-1 and TRBJ1-2; maybe TRBD1 (5 bases). Trimming cost V 6 bases and J 6 bases, with 7 bases left between them. Germline CDR1 reads KGHDR; CDR2 reads SFDVKD. The CDR3 loop spans 11 amino acids. This CDR3 is CATSTGHGYTS. CDR3 coding DNA: TGTGCCACCAGTACGGGGCATGGCTACACCTCC.

V and J are TRBV4-2 and TRBJ2-1; no definite D call. Germline V CDR1 and CDR2: LGHNA, YNFKEQ. The ends were cut back, 0 bases at V and 3 bases at J, with 9 bases in the middle. This CDR3 spans 15 amino acids. The CDR3 DNA reads TGTGCCAGCAGCCAAGATCTGACTGACTACAATGAGCAGTTCTTC. It translates to CASSQDLTDYNEQFF.

This clonotype was seen a single time. The rearrangement uses TRBV5-1 and TRBJ2-2; D is unresolved. From germline, CDR1 is SGHRS and CDR2 YFSETQ. There are 14 residues in the CDR3. Trimming left V 0 bases short and J 0 bases short, with 3 bases between. CDR3 DNA sequence: TGCGCCAGCAGCTTGGACGCGAACACCGGGGAGCTGTTTTTT. Amino acid sequence: CASSLDANTGELFF.

The V and J genes are TRBV12-3 or TRBV12-4 and TRBJ2-5, with TRBD2 identical over 8 bases. With 6 bases clipped from V and 1 base from J, the junction kept 4 bases outside the gene matches. The CDR3 is 14 amino acids. In nucleotides, the CDR3 is TGTGCCAGCAGGCACGCGGGGGGCCAAGAGACCCAGTACTTC. Translating gives CASRHAGGQETQYF.

The chain couples TRBV19 to TRBJ2-6; 7 positions agree with TRBD1. Germline lookup yields CDR1 LNHDA and CDR2 SQIVND (reference sequence). Trimming at V came to 5 bases and at J to 2 bases, leaving 0 bases not matched to a gene. This CDR3 contains 14 residues. The CDR3 DNA reads TGTGCCAGTAGTCAGGGGGCTGGGGCCAACGTCCTGACTTTC. Protein sequence: CASSQGAGANVLTF.